This T cell receptor (beta chain) was found in a study of blood T cell repertoires in COVID-19. Study-level information: Samples came from the United States, Italy and Spain, spanning acute and convalescent COVID-19. The cDNA or gDNA used as material had been derived from T cells, B-cell-depleted T cells, or PBMCs.

V lost 2 bases and J lost 6, with 28 bases in between. This CDR3 comprises 19 residues. Germline lookup yields CDR1 LGHNT and CDR2 FRNRAP. In the authors' workflow: Estimation of nucleated cell counts was performed using reference gene primer amplification. Method: immunoSEQ multiplex PCR; TCRdb's copy keeps in-frame clones and lacks some. The V and J calls and clone size were taken over from that table, and D and trimming were inferred from the DNA. The sample lists roughly 260,000 clones, about 87% occurring once. This receptor was identified in a man aged 55 to 70 who had recovered from COVID-19. The V gene is TRBV12-5, the J gene TRBJ1-1; maybe TRBD1 (5 bases). Sequenced: peripheral blood. CDR3 region: CASGLPRVGEGASRAEAFF. The CDR3 DNA reads TGTGCTAGTGGTTTGCCACGGGTAGGGGAAGGGGCAAGCCGGGCTGAAGCTTTCTTT. Filled out from reference TRBV12-5 and TRBJ1-1, the complete variable domain reads DARVTQTPRHKVTEMGQEVTMRCQPILGHNTVFWYRQTMMQGLELLAYFRNRAPLDDSGMPKDRFSAEMPDATLATLKIQPSEPRDSAVYFCASGLPRVGEGASRAEAFFGQGTRLTVV.